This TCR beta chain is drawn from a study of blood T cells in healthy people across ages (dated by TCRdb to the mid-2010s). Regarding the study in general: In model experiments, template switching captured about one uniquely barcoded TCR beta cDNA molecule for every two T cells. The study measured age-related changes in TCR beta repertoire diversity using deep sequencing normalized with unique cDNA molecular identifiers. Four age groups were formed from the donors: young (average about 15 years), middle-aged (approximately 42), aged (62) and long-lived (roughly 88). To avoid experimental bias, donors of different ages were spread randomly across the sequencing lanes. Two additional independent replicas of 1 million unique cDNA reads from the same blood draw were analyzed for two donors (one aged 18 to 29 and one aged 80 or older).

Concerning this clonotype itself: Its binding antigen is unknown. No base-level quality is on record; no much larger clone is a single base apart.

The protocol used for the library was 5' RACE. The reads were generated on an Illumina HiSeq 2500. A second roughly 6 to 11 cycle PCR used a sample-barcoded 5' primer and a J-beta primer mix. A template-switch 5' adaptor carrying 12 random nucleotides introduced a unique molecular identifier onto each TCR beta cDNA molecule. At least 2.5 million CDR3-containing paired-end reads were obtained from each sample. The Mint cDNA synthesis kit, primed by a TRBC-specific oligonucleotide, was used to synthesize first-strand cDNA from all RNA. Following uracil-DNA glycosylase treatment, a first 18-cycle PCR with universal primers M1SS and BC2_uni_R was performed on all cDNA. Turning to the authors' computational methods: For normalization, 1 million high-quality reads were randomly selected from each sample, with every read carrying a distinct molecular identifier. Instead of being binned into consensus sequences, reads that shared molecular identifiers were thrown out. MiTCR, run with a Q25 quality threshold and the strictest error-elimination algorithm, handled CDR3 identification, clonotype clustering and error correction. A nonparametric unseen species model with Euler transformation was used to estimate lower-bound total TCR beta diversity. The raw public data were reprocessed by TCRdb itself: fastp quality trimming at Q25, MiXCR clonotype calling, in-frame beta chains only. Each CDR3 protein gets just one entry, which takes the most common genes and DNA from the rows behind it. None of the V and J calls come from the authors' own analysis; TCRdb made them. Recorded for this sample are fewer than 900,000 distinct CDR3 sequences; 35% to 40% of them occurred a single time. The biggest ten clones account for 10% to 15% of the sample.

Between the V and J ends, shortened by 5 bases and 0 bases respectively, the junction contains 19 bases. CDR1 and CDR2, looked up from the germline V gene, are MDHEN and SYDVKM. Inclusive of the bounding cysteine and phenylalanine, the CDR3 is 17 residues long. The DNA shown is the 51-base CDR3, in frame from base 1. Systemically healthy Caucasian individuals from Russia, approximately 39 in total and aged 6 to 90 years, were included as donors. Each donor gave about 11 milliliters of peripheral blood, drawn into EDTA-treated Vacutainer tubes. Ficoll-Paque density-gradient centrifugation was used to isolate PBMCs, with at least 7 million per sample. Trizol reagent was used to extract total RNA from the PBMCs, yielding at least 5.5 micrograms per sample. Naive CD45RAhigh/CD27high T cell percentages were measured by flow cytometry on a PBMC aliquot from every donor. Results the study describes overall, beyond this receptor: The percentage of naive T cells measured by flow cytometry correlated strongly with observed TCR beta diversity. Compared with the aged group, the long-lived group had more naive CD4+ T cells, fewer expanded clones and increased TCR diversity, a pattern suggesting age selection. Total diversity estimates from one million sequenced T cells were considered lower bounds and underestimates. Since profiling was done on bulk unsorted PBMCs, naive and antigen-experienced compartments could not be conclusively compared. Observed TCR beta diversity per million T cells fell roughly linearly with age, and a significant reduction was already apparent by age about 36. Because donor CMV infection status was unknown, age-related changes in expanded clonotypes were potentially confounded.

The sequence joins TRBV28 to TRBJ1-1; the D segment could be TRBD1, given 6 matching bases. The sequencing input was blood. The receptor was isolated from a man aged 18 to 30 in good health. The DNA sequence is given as TGTGCCAGCAGTCCGGATGTCGGGACACCCGTGAACACTGAAGCTTTCTTT. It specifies CASSPDVGTPVNTEAFF.